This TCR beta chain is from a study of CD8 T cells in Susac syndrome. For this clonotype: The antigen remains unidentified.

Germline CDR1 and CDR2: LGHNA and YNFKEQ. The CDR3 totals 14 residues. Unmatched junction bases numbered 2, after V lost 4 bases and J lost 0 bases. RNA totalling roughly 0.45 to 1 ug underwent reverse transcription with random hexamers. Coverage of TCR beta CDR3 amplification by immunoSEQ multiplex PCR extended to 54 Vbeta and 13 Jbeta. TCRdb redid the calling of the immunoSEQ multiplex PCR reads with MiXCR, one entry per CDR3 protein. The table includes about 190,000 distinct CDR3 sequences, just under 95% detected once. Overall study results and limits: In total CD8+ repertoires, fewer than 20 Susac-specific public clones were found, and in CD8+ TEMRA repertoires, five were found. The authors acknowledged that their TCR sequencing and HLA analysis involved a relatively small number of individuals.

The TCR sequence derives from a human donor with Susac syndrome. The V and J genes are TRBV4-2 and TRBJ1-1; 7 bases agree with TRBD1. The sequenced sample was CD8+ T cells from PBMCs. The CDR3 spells CASSRDSMNTEAFF. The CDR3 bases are TGTGCCAGCAGCCGGGACAGCATGAACACTGAAGCTTTCTTT.